Detailed here is one TCR beta chain. Trimming removed 9 bases at V and 1 base at J, with 18 bases between. The V gene's germline CDR1 is MNHEY and CDR2 SVGAGI. The CDR3 contains 15 residues. The record originates from a study of CD8 T cells in Susac syndrome. Reverse transcription of about 0.45 to 1 ug RNA was carried out with random hexamers. An immunoSEQ multiplex PCR amplified TCR beta CDR3 over 54 Vbeta and 13 Jbeta. MiXCR was run by TCRdb on the immunoSEQ multiplex PCR reads, yielding one entry per CDR3 protein. The repertoire has around 180,000 distinct CDR3 sequences, 85% to 95% of them found once; the top ten carry roughly 0.098%.

The chain combines TRBV6-5 with TRBJ1-2; D uncertain. This sequence was found in a human donor with multiple sclerosis. The material sequenced was CD4+ T cells from PBMCs. CDR3 DNA sequence: TGTGCCAGTACAAAGAGGCAGGAGATTAACTATGGCTACACCTTC. Translation gives CASTKRQEINYGYTF.